This entry is about one TCR beta chain. The data belong to a study of blood T cell repertoires in COVID-19. Across the study: Researchers got acute and convalescent COVID-19 samples from the United States, Italy and Spain. T cells, B-cell-depleted T cells, or PBMCs provided the cDNA or gDNA that served as material.

In the original analysis: Counts of nucleated cells, estimated from reference gene primer amplification, were obtained. The method was immunoSEQ multiplex PCR; TCRdb's version includes in-frame clones alone and lacks a portion of them. V and J calls and clone size follow that table, whereas D and trimming were derived from the DNA. The sample records under 200,000 clones, 76% being singletons. Trimming took 5 bases from V and 8 from J, leaving 13 bases between them. The germline gives CDR1 SGHTA, CDR2 FQGTGA. The length of the CDR3 is 13 residues. Sequenced sample: peripheral blood. The V and J genes are TRBV7-3 and TRBJ2-1, with D tentatively TRBD2 (5 bases). The TCR was taken from a woman aged 80 or over with acute or convalescent COVID-19. CDR3: CASSAGLNDEQFF. CDR3 nucleotide sequence: TGTGCCAGCAGCGCCGGACTGAACGATGAGCAGTTCTTC.